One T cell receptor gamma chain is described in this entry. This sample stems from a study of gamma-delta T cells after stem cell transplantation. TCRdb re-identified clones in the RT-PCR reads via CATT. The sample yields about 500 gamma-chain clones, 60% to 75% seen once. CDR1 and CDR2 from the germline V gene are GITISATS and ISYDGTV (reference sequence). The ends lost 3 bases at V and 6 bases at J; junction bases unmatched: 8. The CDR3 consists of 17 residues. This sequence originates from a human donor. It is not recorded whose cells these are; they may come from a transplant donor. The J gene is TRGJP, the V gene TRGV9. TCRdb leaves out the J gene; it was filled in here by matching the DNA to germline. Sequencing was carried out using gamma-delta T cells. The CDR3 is CALWESPLELGKKIKVF. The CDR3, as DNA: TGTGCCTTGTGGGAGTCTCCTTTAGAGTTGGGCAAAAAAATCAAGGTATTT.